Below are 8 T cell receptor beta chains sequenced from a single sample in a study of naive and memory T cell subsets. Two oligonucleotides, mixed equimolar, formed the beta constant-region primer covering TRBC1 and TRBC2. The ligated cDNA underwent four PCR rounds using SP2 and nested alpha and beta constant-region primers. TCRdb ran MiXCR on the UMI-ligation and nested PCR reads and lists one entry per CDR3 protein. The sample includes approximately 80,000 distinct CDR3 sequences, 9% to 9.5% of them seen just once. Sequencing used naive CD8+ T cells from blood. The receptors originated from a human donor in good health.

V gene TRBV5-1 combines with J gene TRBJ2-5, with TRBD1 identical over 10 bases. Germline V gene data show CDR1 as SGHRS and CDR2 as YFSETQ. V lost 1 base to trimming and J lost 5 bases; unmatched junction nucleotides: 11. CDR3 length: 17 residues. The CDR3 reads CASSLTRQGARSETQYF. Here the CDR3 DNA reads TGCGCCAGCAGCTTGACCAGACAGGGGGCTAGATCGGAGACCCAGTACTTC.

This clonotype was seen more than once but under ten times. The chain is built from TRBV24-1 and TRBJ2-1; 8 nucleotides agree with TRBD2. Per germline, CDR1 KGHDR and CDR2 SFDVKD. The CDR3 runs to 11 residues. Germline trimming cut 3 bases from V and 14 bases from J; bases unmatched to any gene: 2. The CDR3 loop reads CATSDSGRKFF. The DNA for the CDR3 is TGTGCCACCAGTGATAGCGGGAGAAAGTTCTTC.

The chain employs TRBV18 and TRBJ2-7, with 9 bases identical to TRBD1. Trimming removed 3 bases from V and 4 bases from J; junction bases left unmatched: 7. Germline CDR1 is KGHSH and CDR2 is LQKENI. The CDR3 has 15 residues. CDR3 region: CASSPPGQGIYEQYF. The CDR3 DNA reads as TGTGCCAGCTCACCTCCAGGACAGGGGATATACGAGCAGTACTTC.

This clonotype has only a few counts. V usage is TRBV7-3 and J usage is TRBJ1-6; D ambiguous. Trimming took off 2 bases at V and 7 bases at J, with 9 bases between the two ends. This CDR3 spans 14 amino acids. Germline values: CDR1 SGHTA, CDR2 FQGTGA. CDR3 sequence reads: CASSLVGANSPLHF. CDR3 bases: TGTGCCAGCAGCTTAGTCGGAGCGAATTCACCCCTCCACTTT. The whole variable domain, remainder taken from reference TRBV7-3 and TRBJ1-6, is GAGVSQTPSNKVTEKGKYVELRCDPISGHTALYWYRQSLGQGPEFLIYFQGTGAADDSGLPNDRFFAVRPEGSVSTLKIQRTERGDSAVYLCASSLVGANSPLHFGNGTRLTVT.

This clonotype has ten or more counts. J is TRBJ2-1 and V is TRBV27; 9 bases are a match to TRBD2. Trimming cost V 4 bases and J 15 bases; bases outside gene matches: 10. This CDR3 has 13 amino acids. Germline values: CDR1 MNHEY, CDR2 SMNVEV (reference sequence). The DNA of the CDR3 is TGTGCCAGCAGTTCCCGGACTAGCGAAGTTCTGTTCTTC. It translates to CASSSRTSEVLFF.

This clonotype was recorded many times. The chain uses TRBV4-1 and TRBJ2-1, with D unresolved. The germline V gene has CDR1 MGHRA and CDR2 YSYEKL. V lost 0 bases to trimming and J lost 4 bases, with 7 bases between them. The CDR3 covers 14 residues. In nucleotides, the CDR3 is TGCGCCAGCAGCCAAGACATCCAATACAATGAGCAGTTCTTC. Amino acid sequence: CASSQDIQYNEQFF.

The chain combines TRBV10-2 with TRBJ2-3; 9 nucleotides match TRBD2. The V segment lost 3 bases and the J segment 1 base; nucleotides outside the gene matches: 5. Germline lookup yields CDR1 WSHSY and CDR2 SAAADI. The CDR3 contains 16 residues. The CDR3 region is CASSDVSGRGTDTQYF. The CDR3, as DNA: TGCGCCAGCAGTGATGTTAGCGGGAGAGGCACAGATACGCAGTATTTT.

The V call is TRBV24-1, the J call TRBJ2-1; D remains ambiguous. The CDR3 runs 13 residues. Germline CDR1 and CDR2: KGHDR and SFDVKD. With 6 bases removed from V and 7 bases from J, the gap between germline ends came to 12 bases. Written as DNA, the CDR3 is TGTGCCACCAGTCGACTGGAAGCGAATGAGCAGTTCTTC. Translation gives CATSRLEANEQFF.